This T cell receptor (beta chain) was sequenced during a study of cytomegalovirus exposure and HLA in healthy donors. PCR involved 60 Vbeta and 13 Jbeta primers. The protocol was immunoSEQ multiplex PCR, while the TCRdb copy is restricted to in-frame clones and leaves out a portion. The sample records roughly 130,000 clones, more than 80% being singletons. The CDR3 extends over 15 amino acids. V gave up 0 bases and J gave up 7 bases, with 14 bases separating them. Germline V gives CDR1 SGHNT, CDR2 YYREEE (reference sequence). Turning to this clone: Its antigen remains unidentified.

Study-level points and caveats: A highly shared variant cluster was judged a likely technical artifact. By HLA locus, TCR association rates varied in a later analysis, with DRB1 showing the most and HLA-C the fewest. Some V segments could not be told apart, so they were left out, TRBV6-2 and TRBV6-3 among them.

The chain employs TRBV5-4 and TRBJ1-5; no clear D gene. Sequencing used PBMCs. The receptor was isolated from a male donor in good health and CMV-seronegative. The CDR3 spells CASSLDGVGAQPQHF. In DNA, the CDR3 is TGTGCCAGCAGCTTGGACGGAGTGGGAGCCCAGCCCCAGCATTTT. The full variable domain, with the rest looked up from reference TRBV5-4 and TRBJ1-5, is ETGVTQSPTHLIKTRGQQVTLRCSSQSGHNTVSWYQQALGQGPQFIFQYYREEENGRGNFPPRFSGLQFPNYSSELNVNALELDDSALYLCASSLDGVGAQPQHFGDGTRLSIL.